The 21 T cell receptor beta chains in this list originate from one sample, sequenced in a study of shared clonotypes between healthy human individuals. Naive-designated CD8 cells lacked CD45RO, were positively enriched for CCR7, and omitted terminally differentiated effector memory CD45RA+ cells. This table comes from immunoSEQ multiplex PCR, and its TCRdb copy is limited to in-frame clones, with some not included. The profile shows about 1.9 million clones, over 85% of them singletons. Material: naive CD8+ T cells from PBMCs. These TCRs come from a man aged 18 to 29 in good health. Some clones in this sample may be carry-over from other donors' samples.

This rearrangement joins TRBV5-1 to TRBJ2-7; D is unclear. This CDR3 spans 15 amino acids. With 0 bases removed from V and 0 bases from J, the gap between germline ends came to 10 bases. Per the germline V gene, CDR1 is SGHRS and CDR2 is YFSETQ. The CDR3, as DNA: TGCGCCAGCAGCTTGGGCGCAGCCAGCTCCTACGAGCAGTACTTC. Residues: CASSLGAASSYEQYF.

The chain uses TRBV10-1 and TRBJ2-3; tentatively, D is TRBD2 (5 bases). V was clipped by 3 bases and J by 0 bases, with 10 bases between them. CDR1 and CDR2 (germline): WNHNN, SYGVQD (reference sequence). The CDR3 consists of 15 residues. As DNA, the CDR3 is TGCGCCAGCAGTGAAGGCGGGTCCAGCACAGATACGCAGTATTTT. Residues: CASSEGGSSTDTQYF.

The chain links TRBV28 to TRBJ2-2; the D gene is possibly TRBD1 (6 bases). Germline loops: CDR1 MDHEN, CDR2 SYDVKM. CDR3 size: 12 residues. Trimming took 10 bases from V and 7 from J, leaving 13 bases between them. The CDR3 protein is CAITTRGGELFF. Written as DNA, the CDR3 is TGTGCCATCACTACCAGGGGCGGGGAGCTGTTTTTT.

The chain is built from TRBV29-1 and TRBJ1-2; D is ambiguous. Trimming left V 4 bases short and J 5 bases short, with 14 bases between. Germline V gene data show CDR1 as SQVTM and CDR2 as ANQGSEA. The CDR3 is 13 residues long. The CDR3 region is CSVAPVGSYGYTF. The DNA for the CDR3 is TGCAGCGTTGCCCCGGTCGGGTCTTATGGCTACACCTTC. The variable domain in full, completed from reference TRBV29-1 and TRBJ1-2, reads SAVISQKPSRDICQRGTSLTIQCQVDSQVTMMFWYRQQPGQSLTLIATANQGSEATYESGFVIDKFPISRPNLTFSTLTVSNMSPEDSSIYLCSVAPVGSYGYTFGSGTRLTVV.

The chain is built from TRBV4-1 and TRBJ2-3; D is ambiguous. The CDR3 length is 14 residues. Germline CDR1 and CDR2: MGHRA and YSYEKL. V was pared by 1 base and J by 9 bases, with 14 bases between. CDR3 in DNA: TGCGCCAGCAGCCAAGGGGTTCAGGCGCGAACGCAGTATTTT. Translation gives CASSQGVQARTQYF.

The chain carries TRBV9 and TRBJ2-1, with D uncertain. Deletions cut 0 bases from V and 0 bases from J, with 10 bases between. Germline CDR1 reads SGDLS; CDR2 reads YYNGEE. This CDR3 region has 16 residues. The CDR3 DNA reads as TGTGCCAGCAGCGTAGAGGGCAGGAGCTCCTACAATGAGCAGTTCTTC. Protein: CASSVEGRSSYNEQFF.

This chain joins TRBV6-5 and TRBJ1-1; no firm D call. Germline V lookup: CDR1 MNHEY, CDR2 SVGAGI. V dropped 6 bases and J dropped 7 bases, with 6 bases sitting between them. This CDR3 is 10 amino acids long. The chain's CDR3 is CASRGIEAFF. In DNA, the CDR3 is TGTGCCAGCAGGGGTATTGAAGCTTTCTTT.

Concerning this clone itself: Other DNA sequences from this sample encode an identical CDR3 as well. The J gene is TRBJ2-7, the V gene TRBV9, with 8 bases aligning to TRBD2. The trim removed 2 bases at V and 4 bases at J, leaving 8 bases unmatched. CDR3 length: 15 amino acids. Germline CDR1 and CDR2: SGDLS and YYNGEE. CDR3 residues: CASSVGLAETYEQYF. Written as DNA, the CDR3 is TGTGCCAGCAGCGTCGGACTAGCCGAAACTTACGAGCAGTACTTC.

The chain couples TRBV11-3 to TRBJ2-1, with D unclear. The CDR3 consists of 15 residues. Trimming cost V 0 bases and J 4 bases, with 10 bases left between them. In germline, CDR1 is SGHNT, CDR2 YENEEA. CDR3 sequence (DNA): TGTGCCAGCAGCTTAGATTATTTGCGGTACAATGAGCAGTTCTTC. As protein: CASSLDYLRYNEQFF.

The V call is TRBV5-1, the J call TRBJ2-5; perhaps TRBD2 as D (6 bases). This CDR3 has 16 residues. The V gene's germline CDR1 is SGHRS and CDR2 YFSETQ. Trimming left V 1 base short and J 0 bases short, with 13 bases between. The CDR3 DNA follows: TGCGCCAGCAGCTTGTGGAGGGTAGCGGACCAAGAGACCCAGTACTTC. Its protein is CASSLWRVADQETQYF.

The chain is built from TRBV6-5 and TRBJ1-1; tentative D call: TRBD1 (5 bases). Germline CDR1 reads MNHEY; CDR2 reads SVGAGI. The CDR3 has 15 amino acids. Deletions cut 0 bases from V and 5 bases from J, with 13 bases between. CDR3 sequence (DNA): TGTGCCAGCAGTTACTCGACGGGAAGGGGAACTGAAGCTTTCTTT. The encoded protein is CASSYSTGRGTEAFF.

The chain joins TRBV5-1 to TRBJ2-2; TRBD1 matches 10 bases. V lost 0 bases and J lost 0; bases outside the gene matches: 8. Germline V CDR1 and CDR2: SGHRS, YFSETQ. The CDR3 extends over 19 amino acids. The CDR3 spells CASSLEWGTGDPNTGELFF. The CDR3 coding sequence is TGCGCCAGCAGCTTGGAATGGGGGACAGGGGATCCGAACACCGGGGAGCTGTTTTTT.

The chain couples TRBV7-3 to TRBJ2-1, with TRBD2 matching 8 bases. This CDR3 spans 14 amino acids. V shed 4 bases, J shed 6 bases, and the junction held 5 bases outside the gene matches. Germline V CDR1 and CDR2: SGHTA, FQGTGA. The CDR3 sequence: CASSSLGGANEQFF. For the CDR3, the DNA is TGTGCCAGCAGCTCCCTCGGGGGGGCCAATGAGCAGTTCTTC.

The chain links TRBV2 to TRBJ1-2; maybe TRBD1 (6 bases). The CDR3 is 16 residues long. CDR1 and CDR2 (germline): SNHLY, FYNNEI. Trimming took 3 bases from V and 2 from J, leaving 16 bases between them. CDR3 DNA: TGTGCCAGCAGTGAGGGCAGGGGTTTGTTCAACTATGGCTACACCTTC. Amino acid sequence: CASSEGRGLFNYGYTF.

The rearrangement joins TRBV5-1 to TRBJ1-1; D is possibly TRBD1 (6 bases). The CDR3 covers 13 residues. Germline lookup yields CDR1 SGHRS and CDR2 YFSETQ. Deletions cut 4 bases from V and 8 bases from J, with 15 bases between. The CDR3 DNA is TGCGCCAGCAGCCGACTCCGGGGGCGGGAAGCTTTCTTT. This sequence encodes CASSRLRGREAFF.

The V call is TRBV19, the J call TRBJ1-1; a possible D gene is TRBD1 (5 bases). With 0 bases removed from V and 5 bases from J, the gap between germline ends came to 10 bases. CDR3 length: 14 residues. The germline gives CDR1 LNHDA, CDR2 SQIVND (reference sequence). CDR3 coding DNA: TGTGCCAGTAGTATAGACTCAGGGCGTACTGAAGCTTTCTTT. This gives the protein CASSIDSGRTEAFF.

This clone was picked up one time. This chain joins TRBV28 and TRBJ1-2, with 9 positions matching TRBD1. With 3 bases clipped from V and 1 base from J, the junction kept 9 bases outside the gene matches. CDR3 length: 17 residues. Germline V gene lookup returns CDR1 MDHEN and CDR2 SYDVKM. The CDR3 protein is CASSFRIGTGSNYGYTF. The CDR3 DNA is TGTGCCAGCAGTTTTCGAATCGGGACAGGGAGTAACTATGGCTACACCTTC.

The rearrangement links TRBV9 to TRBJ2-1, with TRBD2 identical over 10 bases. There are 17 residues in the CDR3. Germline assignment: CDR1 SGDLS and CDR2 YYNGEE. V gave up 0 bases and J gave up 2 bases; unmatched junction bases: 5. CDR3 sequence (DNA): TGTGCCAGCAGCGTAGGTAGTAGCGGGAGGCCCTACAATGAGCAGTTCTTC. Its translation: CASSVGSSGRPYNEQFF.

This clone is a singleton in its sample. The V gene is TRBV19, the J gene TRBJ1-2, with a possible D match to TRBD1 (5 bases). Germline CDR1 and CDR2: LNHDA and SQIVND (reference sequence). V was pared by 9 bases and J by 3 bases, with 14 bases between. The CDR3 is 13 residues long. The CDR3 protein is CASLPRGYYGYTF. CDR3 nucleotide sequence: TGTGCCAGCCTCCCCCGGGGCTACTATGGCTACACCTTC.

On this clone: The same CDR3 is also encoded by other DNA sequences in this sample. CDR3 residues: CASSLAMRDQETQYF. The CDR3, as DNA: TGTGCCAGCAGCTTAGCGATGAGAGACCAAGAGACCCAGTACTTC. The J gene is TRBJ2-5, the V gene TRBV7-8; no reliable D call. V lost 0 bases and J lost 0, with 8 bases in between. The germline V gene has CDR1 SGHVS and CDR2 FQNEAQ. There are 15 residues in the CDR3.

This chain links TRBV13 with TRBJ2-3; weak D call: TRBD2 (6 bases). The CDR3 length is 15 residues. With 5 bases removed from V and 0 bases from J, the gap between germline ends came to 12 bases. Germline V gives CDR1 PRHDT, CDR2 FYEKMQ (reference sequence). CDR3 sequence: CASSQIAVSTDTQYF. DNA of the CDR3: TGTGCCAGCAGCCAAATAGCGGTTAGCACAGATACGCAGTATTTT.